The next 11 T cell receptor beta chains were all read from a single sample in a study of blood T cell repertoires in COVID-19. Libraries were prepared by immunoSEQ multiplex PCR; TCRdb keeps only in-frame clonotypes and omits some of them. The sample lists 150,000 or so clones; roughly nine tenths were seen once. Source material: peripheral blood. The receptors derive from a man aged 50-59 years with acute or convalescent COVID-19.

The chain links TRBV11-3 to TRBJ1-5, with 8 bases fitting TRBD1. In germline, CDR1 is SGHNT, CDR2 YENEEA. The CDR3 spans 17 residues. J lost 11 bases, V lost 4 bases, and 19 bases had no gene match. CDR3 nucleotide sequence: TGTGCCAGCAGCTGCTTATTCTCGGGACAGGCACAATTGGCCCAGCATTTT. Residues: CASSCLFSGQAQLAQHF.

V and J are TRBV19 and TRBJ1-3; maybe TRBD1 (5 bases). CDR1 LNHDA and CDR2 SQIVND come from the germline V gene (reference sequence). CDR3 size: 13 residues. Trimming stripped 7 bases from V and 0 bases from J, with 7 bases between. The CDR3 loop reads CASNRFSGNTIYF. The CDR3 bases are TGTGCCAGTAACAGGTTCTCTGGAAACACCATATATTTT.

The gene calls are TRBV7-3 and TRBJ1-3; D gene unclear. Germline V CDR1 and CDR2: SGHTA, FQGTGA. Trimming took 1 base from V and 0 from J, leaving 13 bases between them. This CDR3 contains 17 residues. In nucleotides, the CDR3 is TGTGCCAGCAGCTTAAACTTATGGTACAGCTCTGGAAACACCATATATTTT. This translates into CASSLNLWYSSGNTIYF. Full variable domain (outside the CDR3, taken from reference TRBV7-3 and TRBJ1-3): GAGVSQTPSNKVTEKGKYVELRCDPISGHTALYWYRQSLGQGPEFLIYFQGTGAADDSGLPNDRFFAVRPEGSVSTLKIQRTERGDSAVYLCASSLNLWYSSGNTIYFGEGSWLTVV.

The chain recombines TRBV5-1 with TRBJ2-5; 10 bases map to TRBD2. Germline V gene sequence: CDR1 SGHRS, CDR2 YFSETQ. The CDR3 is 15 amino acids. V lost 4 bases and J lost 5; bases outside the gene matches: 8. The CDR3 reads CASSTSSGRDETQYF. The CDR3 nucleotides read TGCGCCAGCAGCACCTCTAGCGGGAGAGACGAGACCCAGTACTTC. Looking up the rest from reference TRBV5-1 and TRBJ2-5 gives the full variable domain: KAGVTQTPRYLIKTRGQQVTLSCSPISGHRSVSWYQQTPGQGLQFLFEYFSETQRNKGNFPGRFSGRQFSNSRSEMNVSTLELGDSALYLCASSTSSGRDETQYFGPGTRLLVL.

This clone appeared a few times. The chain is built from TRBV28 and TRBJ2-5, with D unresolved. Trimming cost V 3 bases and J 4 bases, with 15 bases left between them. The CDR3 is 15 amino acids. The germline V gene encodes CDR1 MDHEN and CDR2 SYDVKM. CDR3 DNA sequence: TGTGCCAGCAGTTTGCGGCCCCCGCCCAGAGAGACCCAGTACTTC. Translating gives CASSLRPPPRETQYF.

This chain connects TRBV10-3 to TRBJ1-2; D might be TRBD1 (5 bases). The CDR3 has 15 amino acids. Between the trimmed V and J ends, which lost 2 bases and 4 bases, there was a span of 14 bases. Per the germline V gene, CDR1 is ENHRY and CDR2 is SYGVKD. The CDR3 reads CAISEGQGQTYGYTF. The CDR3 DNA reads as TGTGCCATCAGTGAGGGGCAGGGCCAGACCTATGGCTACACCTTC.

The J gene is TRBJ1-5, the V gene TRBV2, with TRBD1 matching 9 bases. Germline V gene lookup returns CDR1 SNHLY and CDR2 FYNNEI. Trimming took 6 bases from V and 0 from J; bases not matched to a gene: 12. This CDR3 contains 18 residues. DNA for the CDR3: TGTGCCAGCAGCTCTTACCGGGACAGGGTCTATAGCAATCAGCCCCAGCATTTT. Its translation is CASSSYRDRVYSNQPQHF.

This chain joins TRBV6-5 and TRBJ2-7, with 11 bases aligning to TRBD1. The CDR3 is 14 residues long. Germline CDR1 reads MNHEY; CDR2 reads SVGAGI. V dropped 7 bases and J dropped 4; count of bases not matched to a gene: 6. CDR3 nucleotides: TGTGCCAGCACCGCTGGACAGGGGGCTTACGAGCAGTACTTC. Protein: CASTAGQGAYEQYF.

This clone was seen a handful of times. The V call is TRBV24-1, the J call TRBJ2-3; possibly TRBD2 for D (6 bases). Trimming cost V 3 bases and J 6 bases, with 15 bases left between them. The V gene's germline CDR1 is KGHDR and CDR2 SFDVKD. This CDR3 has 15 amino acids. The CDR3 spells CATSDTGLGGDTQYF. The CDR3 region has the DNA TGTGCCACCAGTGATACGGGACTTGGAGGCGATACGCAGTATTTT.

Comment on this clone: It may be a read error: a sequence one base away is much more abundant. This sequence joins TRBV3-1 (or the pseudogene TRBV3-2) and TRBJ2-1, with TRBD1 matching 10 bases. Germline-derived CDR1 and CDR2 are LGHDT and YNNKEL (reference sequence). The CDR3 is 16 residues long. CDR3 nucleotide sequence: TGTACCAGCAGCCCGCGTTGGGGACAGGGGCTCAATGAGCAGTTCTTC. This translates into CTSSPRWGQGLNEQFF.

The chain is built from TRBV7-2 and TRBJ1-5; a possible D gene is TRBD1 (6 bases). V lost 2 bases, J lost 4 bases, and 12 bases lay in between. The CDR3 is 15 amino acids. Germline values: CDR1 SGHTA, CDR2 FQGNSA. The CDR3 bases are TGTGCCAGCAGCTTAAGAGGGGGAGGGAATCAGCCCCAGCATTTT. Protein sequence: CASSLRGGGNQPQHF.